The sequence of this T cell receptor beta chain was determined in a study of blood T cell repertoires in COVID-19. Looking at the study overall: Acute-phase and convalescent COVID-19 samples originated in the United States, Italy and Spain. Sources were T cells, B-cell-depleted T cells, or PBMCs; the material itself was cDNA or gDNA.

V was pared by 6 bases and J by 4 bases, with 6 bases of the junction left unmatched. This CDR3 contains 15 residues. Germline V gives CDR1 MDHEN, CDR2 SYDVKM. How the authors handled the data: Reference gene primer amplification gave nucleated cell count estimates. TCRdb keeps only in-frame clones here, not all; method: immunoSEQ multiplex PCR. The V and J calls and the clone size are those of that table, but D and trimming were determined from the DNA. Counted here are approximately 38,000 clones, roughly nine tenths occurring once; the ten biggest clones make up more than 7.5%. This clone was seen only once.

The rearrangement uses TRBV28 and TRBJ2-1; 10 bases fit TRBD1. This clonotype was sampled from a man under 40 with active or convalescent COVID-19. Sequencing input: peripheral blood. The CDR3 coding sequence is TGTGCCAGCAGAATGGACAGGGGGGGGTACAATGAGCAGTTCTTC. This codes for CASRMDRGGYNEQFF.